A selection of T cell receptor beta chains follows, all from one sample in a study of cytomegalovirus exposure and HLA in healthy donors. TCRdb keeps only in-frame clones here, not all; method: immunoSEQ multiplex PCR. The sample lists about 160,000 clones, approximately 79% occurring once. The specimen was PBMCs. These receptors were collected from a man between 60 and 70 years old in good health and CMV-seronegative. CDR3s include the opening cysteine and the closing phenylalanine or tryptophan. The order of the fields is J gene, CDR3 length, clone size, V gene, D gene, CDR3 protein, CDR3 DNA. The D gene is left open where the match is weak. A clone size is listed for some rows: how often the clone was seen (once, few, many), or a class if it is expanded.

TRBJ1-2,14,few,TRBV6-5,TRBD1,CASSSTGTGGGYTF,TGTGCCAGCAGTTCTACCGGGACAGGGGGTGGCTACACCTTC
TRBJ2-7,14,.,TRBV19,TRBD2,CASRELAGAFEQYF,TGTGCCAGTAGGGAGCTAGCGGGAGCCTTCGAGCAGTACTTC
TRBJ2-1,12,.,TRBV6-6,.,CASSSNYNEQFF,TGTGCCAGCAGCTCTAATTACAATGAGCAGTTCTTC
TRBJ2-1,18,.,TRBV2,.,CASSRDQRTPSPYNEQFF,TGTGCCAGCAGCCGCGACCAGAGGACTCCTTCCCCCTACAATGAGCAGTTCTTC
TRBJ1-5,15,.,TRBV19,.,CASSLGNSQAGPQHF,TGTGCCAGTAGTCTCGGGAACTCCCAGGCAGGGCCCCAGCATTTT
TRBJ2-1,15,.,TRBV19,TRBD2,CASSPRLAGSNEQFF,TGTGCCAGTAGTCCCCGACTAGCGGGATCAAATGAGCAGTTCTTC
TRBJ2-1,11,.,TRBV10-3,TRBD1,CAATGEAEQFF,TGTGCCGCGACAGGGGAAGCTGAGCAGTTCTTC
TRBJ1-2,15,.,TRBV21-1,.,CASSTRDRDYIGYTF,TGTGCCAGCAGCACTAGGGACAGGGATTATATAGGCTACACCTTC
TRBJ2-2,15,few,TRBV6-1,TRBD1,CASRTGGRGTGELFF,TGTGCCAGCAGGACAGGGGGTCGAGGCACCGGGGAGCTGTTTTTT
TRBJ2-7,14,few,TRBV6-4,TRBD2,CASSDEASGSHLVF,TGTGCCAGCAGTGACGAGGCTAGCGGGAGTCACCTCGTTTTC
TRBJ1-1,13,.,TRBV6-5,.,CASNAGLNTEAFF,TGTGCCAGCAACGCGGGGCTTAACACTGAAGCTTTCTTT
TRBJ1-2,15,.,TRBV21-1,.,CASSHQTIPPYGYTF,TGTGCCAGCAGCCACCAAACTATCCCCCCTTATGGCTACACCTTC
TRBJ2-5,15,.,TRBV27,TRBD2,CASSLVTSGQETQYF,TGTGCCAGCAGTTTAGTAACTAGCGGCCAAGAGACCCAGTACTTC
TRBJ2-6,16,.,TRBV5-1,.,CASSTPQGRWENVLTF,TGCGCCAGCAGCACCCCACAGGGCCGGTGGGAGAACGTCCTGACTTTC
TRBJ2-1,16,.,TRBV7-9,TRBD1,CASSYGEGTGNNEQFF,TGTGCCAGCAGCTATGGGGAAGGGACAGGGAACAATGAGCAGTTCTTC